Reported below is one T cell receptor beta chain. The antigen remains undetermined. The entry originates in a study of cytotoxic CD8 clonotypes in ibrutinib-treated CLL. Study as a whole: Among the patients, fewer than twelve presented as relapsed/refractory and 15 as treatment-naive; around 18 showed unmutated IGHV. General study findings and limits: Clonality went up at ibrutinib response and then declined back toward baseline at progression. Researchers report that baseline clonality outpaced age-matched healthy donors and tracked circulating CD8+ T-cell counts. Private clonotypes, not public ones, expanded at ibrutinib response.

Measured with immunoSEQ multiplex PCR; TCRdb has only the in-frame clones, and not every one. Of about 24,000 clones detected, about 81% appear once; the ten largest clones hold under 10%. CDR3 size: 13 residues. With 6 bases clipped from V and 4 bases from J, the junction kept 5 bases outside the gene matches. CDR1 and CDR2 from the germline V gene are LNHDA and SQIVND (reference sequence). The sequence was collected from a human donor with chronic lymphocytic leukemia. The chain joins TRBV19 to TRBJ2-5; TRBD1 agrees at 7 bases. This specimen consisted of PBMCs, obtained before ibrutinib treatment. DNA for the CDR3: TGTGCCAGTAGCACGACAGGGTTAGAGACCCAGTACTTC. Protein: CASSTTGLETQYF.